The 12 T cell receptor beta chains below all came from one sample that was sequenced in a study of yellow fever vaccine responses in identical twins. MiXCR, applied by TCRdb to the RT-PCR reads, yields one record per CDR3 protein. The repertoire consists of about 23,000 distinct CDR3 sequences, with about three quarters occurring once and the leading ten covering 4% to 5.5%. The sequenced sample was T cells from blood (PBMCs), unsorted or a sorted subset (not recorded which), obtained before or after yellow fever vaccination (not recorded which). The receptors come from a woman aged 18-35 years who received the yellow fever vaccine.

This clonotype was detected once. The chain carries TRBV28 and TRBJ2-7; no clear D. Trimming stripped 8 bases from V and 0 bases from J, with 5 bases between. The V gene's germline CDR1 is MDHEN and CDR2 SYDVKM. The CDR3 runs to 11 residues. The CDR3 loop is CASPYSYEQYF. The CDR3 DNA is TGTGCCAGCCCGTACTCCTACGAGCAGTACTTC.

The chain recombines TRBV25-1 with TRBJ1-1, with D tentatively TRBD1 (5 bases). The CDR3 consists of 13 residues. Trimming took 5 bases from V and 10 from J, leaving 17 bases between them. Germline V gene data show CDR1 as MGHDK and CDR2 as SYGVNS. The CDR3 coding sequence is TGTGCCAGCAGTCGGACATCCTCCCGACGAGCTTTCTTT. Its protein is CASSRTSSRRAFF. Using reference TRBV25-1 and TRBJ1-1 for the parts outside the CDR3, the full variable domain is EADIYQTPRYLVIGTGKKITLECSQTMGHDKMYWYQQDPGMELHLIHYSYGVNSTEKGDLSSESTVSRIRTEHFPLTLESARPSHTSQYLCASSRTSSRRAFFGQGTRLTVV.

The rearrangement links TRBV4-1 to TRBJ2-1, with D perhaps TRBD2 (5 bases). This CDR3 has 15 residues. Trimming took off 1 base at V and 5 bases at J, with 12 bases between the two ends. Per germline, CDR1 MGHRA and CDR2 YSYEKL. CDR3 protein: CASSQAGRGNNEQFF. The DNA of the CDR3 is TGCGCCAGCAGCCAAGCAGGCCGGGGAAACAATGAGCAGTTCTTC.

CDR3 in amino acids: CASSFGHGDTQYF. As DNA, the CDR3 is TGTGCCAGCAGCTTTGGTCACGGAGATACGCAGTATTTT. This sequence joins TRBV11-1 and TRBJ2-3; the D is unclear. The V gene lost 3 bases and the J gene lost 5 bases, with 9 bases spanning the gap. Germline CDR1 SGHAT, CDR2 FQDESV (reference sequence). The CDR3 contains 13 residues.

The gene calls are TRBV10-3 and TRBJ1-6; TRBD1 matches 12 bases. Looked up from germline, CDR1 is ENHRY and CDR2 is SYGVKD. The CDR3 runs 15 residues. V gave up 6 bases and J gave up 10 bases; unmatched junction bases: 7. The CDR3 reads CAIRPGQGAESPLHF. The CDR3 DNA sequence: TGTGCCATCAGGCCGGGACAGGGGGCGGAATCACCCCTCCACTTT.

This rearrangement joins TRBV20-1 to TRBJ1-6; D call uncertain. V was clipped by 3 bases and J by 7 bases, with 10 bases between them. There are 13 residues in the CDR3. Per germline, CDR1 DFQATT and CDR2 SNEGSKA (reference sequence). For the CDR3, the DNA is TGCAGTGCTAGGGACCTCTGGAATTCACCCCTCCACTTT. Amino acids: CSARDLWNSPLHF.

V is TRBV24-1 and J is TRBJ2-1, with 12 bases lining up with TRBD2. The CDR3 is 16 amino acids. Trimming removed 3 bases from V and 4 bases from J; junction bases left unmatched: 3. The germline CDR1 and CDR2 sequences are KGHDR and SFDVKD. CDR3 amino acids: CATSDQTSGSYNEQFF. The CDR3 DNA follows: TGTGCCACCAGTGATCAGACTAGCGGGAGTTACAATGAGCAGTTCTTC.

The CDR3: CRADRGNYEQYF. The CDR3 DNA sequence: TGCAGAGCCGACAGAGGGAACTACGAGCAGTACTTC. This chain uses TRBV20-1 with TRBJ2-7; D may match TRBD1 or TRBD2 (5 bases each). Germline V gives CDR1 DFQATT, CDR2 SNEGSKA (reference sequence). The CDR3 contains 12 residues.

The V call is TRBV20-1, the J call TRBJ2-7, with TRBD1 matching over 9 bases. Per the germline V gene, CDR1 is DFQATT and CDR2 is SNEGSKA (reference sequence). There are 13 residues in the CDR3. The V and J ends lost 6 bases and 4 bases, in that order; junction bases with no gene match: 7. CDR3 sequence: CSAVPGQGYEQYF. The CDR3 nucleotides read TGCAGTGCGGTACCGGGACAGGGTTACGAGCAGTACTTC.

The chain joins TRBV11-2 to TRBJ2-1; 9 nucleotides line up with TRBD2. The CDR3 extends over 17 amino acids. The ends lost 5 bases at V and 3 bases at J; junction bases unmatched: 11. Germline values: CDR1 SGHAT, CDR2 FQNNGV. CDR3 DNA: TGTGCCAGCAGCCGCGATGGTGCGGGAGGGCTCTACAATGAGCAGTTCTTC. As protein: CASSRDGAGGLYNEQFF.

This clonotype was seen a single time. V usage is TRBV11-2 and J usage is TRBJ2-2, with unresolved D. Trimming left V 5 bases short and J 4 bases short, with 14 bases between. The CDR3 loop spans 15 amino acids. The germline V gene has CDR1 SGHAT and CDR2 FQNNGV. CDR3 nucleotide sequence: TGTGCCAGCAGCCATCCTCTGCCGAGCACCGGGGAGCTGTTTTTT. This sequence encodes CASSHPLPSTGELFF.

The rearrangement joins TRBV18 to TRBJ2-7, with unresolved D. Trimming took off 4 bases at V and 6 bases at J, with 7 bases between the two ends. Germline values: CDR1 KGHSH, CDR2 LQKENI. This CDR3 spans 11 amino acids. The chain's CDR3 is CASSRSPEQYF. CDR3 bases: TGTGCCAGCTCACGAAGTCCCGAGCAGTACTTC.